These T cell receptor beta chains were read from a single sample in a study of vaccination effects on CD4 cells after COVID-19. Their antigens remain unidentified. Measured with immunoSEQ multiplex PCR; TCRdb has only the in-frame clones, and not every one. Of tens of thousands of clones listed, 80% to 90% were seen once; the top ten hold approximately 5.1%. Sequences were derived from CD4+ T cells from PBMCs cultured with SARS-CoV-2 spike peptides, sampled after COVID-19 vaccination. These receptors were taken from a human donor who received a COVID-19 vaccine. Some clones in this sample may be carry-over from other donors' samples. Both conserved end residues are part of each CDR3. The D gene is left open where the match is weak. Part of the rows lack a size; the others show once, few, many or a class for expanded clones.

size: .
J: TRBJ1-6
V: TRBV6-2/TRBV6-3
D: .
DNA: TGTGCCAGCAGTTATCGCTCAACTTTTAATTCACCCCTCCACTTT
CDR3: CASSYRSTFNSPLHF

size: few
J: TRBJ1-6
V: TRBV7-3
D: .
DNA: TGTGCCAGCAGCTTAACATCAGGGTCTAATTCACCCCTCCACTTT
CDR3: CASSLTSGSNSPLHF

size: .
J: TRBJ1-6
V: TRBV27
D: .
DNA: TGTGCCAGCAGCCCGGGGCCCTATAATTCACCCCTCCACTTT
CDR3: CASSPGPYNSPLHF

size: few
J: TRBJ2-3
V: TRBV5-1
D: TRBD1
DNA: TGCGCCAGCATCTCAGGGGGTCTAAGCACAGATACGCAGTATTTT
CDR3: CASISGGLSTDTQYF

size: .
J: TRBJ2-2
V: TRBV24-1
D: .
DNA: TGTGCCACCAGTGATGCCCTCGGGACGGATTACAACACCGGGGAGCTGTTTTTT
CDR3: CATSDALGTDYNTGELFF

size: .
J: TRBJ2-5
V: TRBV15
D: TRBD2
DNA: TGTGCCACCAGCAGAGTAAGAACTAGCGGCATGTGGCGTGCCCAGTACTTC
CDR3: CATSRVRTSGMWRAQYF

size: .
J: TRBJ2-6
V: TRBV19
D: .
DNA: TGTGCCAGTAGTATCGGAGGGGCCAACGTCCTGACTTTC
CDR3: CASSIGGANVLTF

size: .
J: TRBJ1-1
V: TRBV2
D: .
DNA: TGTGCCAGCAGTTTTGCCCTGGCTACTGAAGCTTTCTTT
CDR3: CASSFALATEAFF

size: .
J: TRBJ2-5
V: TRBV5-1
D: .
DNA: TGCGCCAGCAGCTCCGGATTAGGGGGGGAGACCCAGTACTTC
CDR3: CASSSGLGGETQYF

size: .
J: TRBJ2-6
V: TRBV7-3
D: .
DNA: TGTGCCAGCAGCCCGAGCTCTGGGGCCAACGTCCTGACTTTC
CDR3: CASSPSSGANVLTF

size: .
J: TRBJ1-1
V: TRBV2
D: TRBD1
DNA: TGTGCCAGCAGGGGGACAGGGAACACTGAAGCTTTCTTT
CDR3: CASRGTGNTEAFF

size: .
J: TRBJ2-1
V: TRBV5-6
D: .
DNA: TGTGCCAGCAGCTCCCTTCAACCCTACAATGAGCAGTTCTTC
CDR3: CASSSLQPYNEQFF

size: .
J: TRBJ2-2
V: TRBV5-1
D: .
DNA: TGCGCCAGCAGCTTCACAGGGCCCGGGGAGCTGTTTTTT
CDR3: CASSFTGPGELFF

size: .
J: TRBJ2-5
V: TRBV5-1
D: TRBD1
DNA: TGCGCCAGCAGCTTGGTCCAGGGGGCGGGAGAGACCCAGTACTTC
CDR3: CASSLVQGAGETQYF

size: .
J: TRBJ2-3
V: TRBV10-1
D: TRBD1
DNA: TGCGCCAGGAGATTGCCGTACAGGGGCCTGTGCACAGATACGCAGTATTTT
CDR3: CARRLPYRGLCTDTQYF